This TCR beta chain was sequenced for a study of T-cell memory formation after mild COVID-19. General study results and limits: Within pre-infection memory, some responding clones were found, suggesting cross-reactive memory joined.

TCRdb re-called the 5' RACE reads with MiXCR, one entry per CDR3 protein. This table has approximately 300,000 distinct CDR3 sequences, more than 15% appearing once. Concerning this clonotype: Antigen unknown.

The TCR was taken from a man aged 18 to 29 who had mild COVID-19 (a few samples of this study predate the infection). Cell type and time point are not known. Sequencing used PBMCs or a T cell subset sorted from them (not recorded which).

CDR3 residues: CASLRSSGRTDTQYF. CDR3 sequence (DNA): TGTGCCAGCCTTCGTTCTAGCGGACGCACAGATACGCAGTATTTT. J is TRBJ2-3 and V is TRBV6-5, with TRBD2 matching 7 bases. This CDR3 has 15 amino acids. Germline V lookup: CDR1 MNHEY, CDR2 SVGAGI. The trim removed 8 bases at V and 1 base at J, leaving 9 bases unmatched.